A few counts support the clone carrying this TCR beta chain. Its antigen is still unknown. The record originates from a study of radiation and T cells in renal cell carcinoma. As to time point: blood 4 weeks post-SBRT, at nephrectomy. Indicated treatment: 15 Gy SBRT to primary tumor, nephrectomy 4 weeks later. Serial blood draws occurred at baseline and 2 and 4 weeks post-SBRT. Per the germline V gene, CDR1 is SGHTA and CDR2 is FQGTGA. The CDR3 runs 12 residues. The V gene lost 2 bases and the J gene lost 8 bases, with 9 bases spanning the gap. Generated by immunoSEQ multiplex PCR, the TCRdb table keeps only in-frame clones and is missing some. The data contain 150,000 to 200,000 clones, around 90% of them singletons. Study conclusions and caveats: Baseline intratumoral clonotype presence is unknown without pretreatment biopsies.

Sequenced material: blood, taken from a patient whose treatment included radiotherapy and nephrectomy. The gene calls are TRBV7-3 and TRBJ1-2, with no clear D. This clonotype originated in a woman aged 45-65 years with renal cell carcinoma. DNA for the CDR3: TGTGCCAGCAGCTTAGGAGGAGGCGGCTACACCTTC. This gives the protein CASSLGGGGYTF.